This TCR beta chain is from a study of T cells in Graves' hyperthyroidism and ophthalmopathy. This CDR3 region has 13 residues. V was pared by 4 bases and J by 7 bases, with 7 bases of the junction left unmatched. In germline, CDR1 is MDHEN, CDR2 SYDVKM. At least ten counts were recorded for this clonotype. RNA transcripts were the template for amplifying TCR beta CDR3 regions. The HTBI set primed first-round TCR CDR3 RT-PCR. MiXCR, run by TCRdb on the multiplex PCR reads, gives a single entry per CDR3 protein. Of almost 500,000 distinct CDR3 sequences listed, about 20% are singletons. On the basis of clinical symptoms, serum thyroxine and TRAb, thyroid ultrasound and orbital computed tomography, diagnoses were made.

This clonotype was sampled from a woman in her seventies with Graves' ophthalmopathy. The sequenced material came from blood. The chain has TRBV28 and TRBJ2-7, with 7 bases lining up with TRBD1. The CDR3 is CASSSGTATEQYF. The DNA of the CDR3 is TGTGCCAGCAGTTCGGGGACAGCTACGGAGCAGTACTTC. The full variable domain, completed using reference TRBV28 and TRBJ2-7, is DVKVTQSSRYLVKRTGEKVFLECVQDMDHENMFWYRQDPGLGLRLIYFSYDVKMKEKGDIPEGYSVSREKKERFSLILESASTNQTSMYLCASSSGTATEQYFGPGTRLTVT.